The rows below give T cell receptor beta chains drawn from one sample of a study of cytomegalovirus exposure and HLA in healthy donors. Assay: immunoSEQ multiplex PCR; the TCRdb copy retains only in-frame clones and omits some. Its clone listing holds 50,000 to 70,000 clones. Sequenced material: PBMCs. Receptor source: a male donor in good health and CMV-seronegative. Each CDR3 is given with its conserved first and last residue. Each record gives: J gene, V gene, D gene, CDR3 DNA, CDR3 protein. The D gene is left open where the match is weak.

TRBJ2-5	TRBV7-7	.	TGTGCTAGCAGCTCCGGGGGGCTGGAGACCCAGTACTTC	CASSSGGLETQYF
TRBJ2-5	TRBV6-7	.	TGTGCCAGCAGTTACCCCCCGTCGGAGGTCTCCACCCGGGGAAAAGAGAACCAGTACTTC	CASSYPPSEVSTRGKENQYF
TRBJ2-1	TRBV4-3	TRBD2	TGCGCCAGCAGCCAAAGACTAGCCGACAATGAGCAGTTCTTC	CASSQRLADNEQFF
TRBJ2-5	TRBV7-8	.	TGTGCCAGCAGCTTGGGACAACGGGGCCTAGGAACCCAGTACTTC	CASSLGQRGLGTQYF
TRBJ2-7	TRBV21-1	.	TGTGCCAGCAGCACCCTCGGGGGGCTCTACGAGCAGTACTTC	CASSTLGGLYEQYF
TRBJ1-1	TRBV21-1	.	TGTGCCAGCAGCGAGGGGGACCAGGGCTACCGGGGGGCTGAAGCTTTCTTT	CASSEGDQGYRGAEAFF
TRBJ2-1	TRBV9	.	TGTGCCAGCAGCGTATCGAGACAGGTTCCCCAATGGGAGCAGTTCTTC	CASSVSRQVPQWEQFF
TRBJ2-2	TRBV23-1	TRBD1	TGCGCCAGCAGTCAATCGACAGGGGAGAACACCGGGGAGCTGTTTTTT	CASSQSTGENTGELFF
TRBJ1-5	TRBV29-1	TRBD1	TGCAGCGTAGTGTGGGCCCAGGGGGCCGGGTCAAGGGGCAATCAGCCCCAGCATTTT	CSVVWAQGAGSRGNQPQHF
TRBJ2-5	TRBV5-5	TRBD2	TGTGCCAGCAGCTCCCGACTAGCGGGAGGGTCGGCAGAGACCCAGTACTTC	CASSSRLAGGSAETQYF
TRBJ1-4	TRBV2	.	TGTGCCAGCAGCGCGCAGGGTTACAATGAAAAACTGTTTTTT	CASSAQGYNEKLFF
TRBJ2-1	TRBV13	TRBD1	TGTGCCAGCAGCTCCGGGACAGGGGGCGACAATGAGCAGTTCTTC	CASSSGTGGDNEQFF
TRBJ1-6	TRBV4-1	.	TGCGCCAGCAGCCAGGCCCCTTTGGGGCTGGGACCCCTCCACTTT	CASSQAPLGLGPLHF
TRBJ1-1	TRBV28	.	TGTGCCAGCAGCTTACAGGGGAACACTGAAGCTTTCTTT	CASSLQGNTEAFF
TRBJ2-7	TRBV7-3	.	TGTGCCAGCAGTCTATTTGACAGGCCCCTCGAGCAGTACTTC	CASSLFDRPLEQYF
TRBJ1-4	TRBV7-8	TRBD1	TGTGCCAGCAGCTTAAATGGGGGGACAGGGGGAGAAAAACTGTTTTTT	CASSLNGGTGGEKLFF
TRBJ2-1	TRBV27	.	TGTGCCAGCAGCTCAGGGGCAGGGTTAGGGGGTGAGCAGTTCTTC	CASSSGAGLGGEQFF
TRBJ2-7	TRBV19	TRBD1	TGTGCCAGTAGTCGGGGACAGGGCCCTTTTCTGGACGAGCAGTACTTC	CASSRGQGPFLDEQYF
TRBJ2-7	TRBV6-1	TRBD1	TGTGCCAGCAGTGCTCGGGACAGGACCTACGAGCAGTACTTC	CASSARDRTYEQYF
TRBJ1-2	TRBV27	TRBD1	TGTGCCAGCAGCATGGGGGACAGGAATGGCTACACCTTC	CASSMGDRNGYTF
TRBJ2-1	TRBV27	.	TGTGCCAGCAGTTTATGGAGGGGCAGTGCCTACAATGAGCAGTTCTTC	CASSLWRGSAYNEQFF
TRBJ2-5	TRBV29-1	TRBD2	TGCAGCGTTGAAGACGGGCTAGCGGGGCTCCAAGAGACCCAGTACTTC	CSVEDGLAGLQETQYF
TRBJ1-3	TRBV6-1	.	TGTGCCAGCAACCCGACAGCCTTCTCTGGAAACACCATATATTTT	CASNPTAFSGNTIYF
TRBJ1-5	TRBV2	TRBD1	TGTGCCAGCAAGGGACAGGGAGTAGGGTTGAACCAGCATTTT	CASKGQGVGLNQHF
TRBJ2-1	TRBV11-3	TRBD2	TGTGCCAGCAGCTCCGAGCATGGCGGGAGCAATCACGACAATGAGCAGTTCTTC	CASSSEHGGSNHDNEQFF
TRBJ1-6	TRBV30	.	TGTGCCTGGGCGGGGGTCCGCTATAATTCACCCCTCCACTTT	CAWAGVRYNSPLHF
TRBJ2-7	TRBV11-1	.	TGTGCCAGCACCCCCGCCGGACAGATGGTCTACGAGCAGTACTTC	CASTPAGQMVYEQYF
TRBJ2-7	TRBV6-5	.	TGTGCCAGCAGTCGGGTCGCGGGGGCCCCCTACGAGCAGTACTTC	CASSRVAGAPYEQYF
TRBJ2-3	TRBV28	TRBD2	TGTGCCAGCAGTCCCTCCCCAAGCGGGGGTGTTGGGACGCAGTATTTT	CASSPSPSGGVGTQYF
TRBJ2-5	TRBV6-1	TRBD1	TGTGCCAGCAGGGACCATGGGACAGGGCAAGAGACCCAGTACTTC	CASRDHGTGQETQYF
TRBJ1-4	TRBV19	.	TGTGCCAGTAGTACCGGGGGAGAAGCAAATGAAAAACTGTTTTTT	CASSTGGEANEKLFF
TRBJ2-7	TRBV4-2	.	TGTGCCAGCAGTGGGGGGGCTCTTCGCGAGCAGTACTTC	CASSGGALREQYF
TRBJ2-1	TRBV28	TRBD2	TGTGCCAGCACTAGCGGGGGGGCCTACAATGAGCAGTTCTTC	CASTSGGAYNEQFF
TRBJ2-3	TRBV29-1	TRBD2	TGCAGCGCCGGGGGACTAGCGGGGGGGCACACAGATACGCAGTATTTT	CSAGGLAGGHTDTQYF
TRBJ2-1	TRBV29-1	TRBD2	TGCAGCGTTGAGGGGGGGGATGAGCAGTTCTTC	CSVEGGDEQFF
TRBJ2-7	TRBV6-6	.	TGTGCCAGCAGTTTCGAGTTGGGGAGCGCCTACGAGCAGTACTTC	CASSFELGSAYEQYF
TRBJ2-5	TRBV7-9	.	TGTGCCAGCAGCCATCCTGACACCTCCACAGAGACCCAGTACTTC	CASSHPDTSTETQYF
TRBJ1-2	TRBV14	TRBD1	TGTGCCAGCAGCCAAGATTCCGGGACAGGGTCCTATGGCTACACCTTC	CASSQDSGTGSYGYTF
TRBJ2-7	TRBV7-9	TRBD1	TGTGCCAGCAGCTTCGGGACAGCCGGGCGATACGAGCAGTACTTC	CASSFGTAGRYEQYF
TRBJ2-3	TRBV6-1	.	TGTGCCAGCAGTCAAGGACTGCTTTTGGACACAGATACGCAGTATTTT	CASSQGLLLDTDTQYF
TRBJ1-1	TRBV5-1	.	TGCGCCAGCAGCCGACTGGGACACGGGGACACTGAAGCTTTCTTT	CASSRLGHGDTEAFF